The clone carrying this TCR beta chain was seen more than once but under ten times. TCRdb keeps only in-frame clones here, not all; method: immunoSEQ multiplex PCR. Of 150,000 to 180,000 clones listed, about 90% are singletons. These data come from a study of blood T cell repertoires in COVID-19. This CDR3 region has 18 residues. V lost 3 bases to trimming and J lost 1 base; unmatched junction nucleotides: 8. Per germline, CDR1 DFQATT and CDR2 SNEGSKA (reference sequence). The source material was peripheral blood. The TCR sequence derives from a man in his forties or fifties with acute or convalescent COVID-19. The rearrangement uses TRBV20-1 and TRBJ2-6, with 11 bases that match TRBD2. CDR3 amino acids: CSASEGSGGASGANVLTF. The CDR3 coding sequence is TGCAGTGCTAGTGAGGGTAGCGGGGGGGCTTCTGGGGCCAACGTCCTGACTTTC.